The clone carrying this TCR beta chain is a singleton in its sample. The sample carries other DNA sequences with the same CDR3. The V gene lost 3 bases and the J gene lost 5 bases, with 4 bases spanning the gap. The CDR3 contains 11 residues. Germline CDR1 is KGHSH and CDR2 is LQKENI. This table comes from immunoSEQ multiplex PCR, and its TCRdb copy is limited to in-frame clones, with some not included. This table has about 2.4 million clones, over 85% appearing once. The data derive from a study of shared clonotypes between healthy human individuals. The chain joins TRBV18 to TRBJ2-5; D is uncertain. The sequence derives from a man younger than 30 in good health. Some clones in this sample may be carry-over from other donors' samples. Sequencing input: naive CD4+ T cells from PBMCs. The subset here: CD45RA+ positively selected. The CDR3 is CASSPRETQYF. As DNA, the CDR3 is TGTGCCAGCTCACCTCGGGAGACCCAGTACTTC.